One and the same sample provided the 4 T cell receptor beta chains below, sequenced in a study of blood T cell repertoires in COVID-19. Clones were read by immunoSEQ multiplex PCR, and TCRdb kept only the in-frame ones, dropping some. The table has about 230,000 clones, roughly 83% seen once. What was sequenced was peripheral blood. The source of these receptors is a middle-aged man with acute or convalescent COVID-19.

The chain employs TRBV19 and TRBJ1-2, with D maybe TRBD1 (5 bases). The CDR3 extends over 13 amino acids. Looked up from germline, CDR1 is LNHDA and CDR2 is SQIVND (reference sequence). V was cut by 5 bases and J by 5 bases, with 12 bases left in between. This CDR3 reads CASSLQDLYGYTF. CDR3 DNA sequence: TGTGCCAGTAGTTTACAGGACCTATATGGCTACACCTTC.

The rearrangement links TRBV27 to TRBJ2-7, with 11 bases matching TRBD2. Germline trimming cut 6 bases from V and 3 bases from J; bases unmatched to any gene: 7. The CDR3 sequence is 15 residues long. Germline V lookup: CDR1 MNHEY, CDR2 SMNVEV (reference sequence). In nucleotides, the CDR3 is TGTGCCAGCAGCCCCTCACTAGCGGGAGACTACGAGCAGTACTTC. Residues: CASSPSLAGDYEQYF.

For the CDR3, the DNA is TGTGCCAGCAGTTACACCCCGGGACAGGGAGACACTGAAGCTTTCTTT. Protein sequence: CASSYTPGQGDTEAFF. The chain combines TRBV6-5 with TRBJ1-1; 9 bases align to TRBD1. CDR1 is MNHEY and CDR2 is SVGAGI in the germline V gene. The CDR3 length is 16 residues. J gave up 3 bases and V 2 bases, and 7 bases lay outside the gene matches.

This chain joins TRBV3-1 (or the pseudogene TRBV3-2) and TRBJ2-2; 9 bases match TRBD2. V lost 1 base and J lost 2; bases outside the gene matches: 11. Germline V gene lookup returns CDR1 LGHDT and CDR2 YNNKEL (reference sequence). This CDR3 has 19 amino acids. The CDR3 spells CASSQVFSGSWGNTGELFF. The CDR3 DNA reads as TGTGCCAGCAGCCAAGTTTTTAGCGGGAGTTGGGGCAACACCGGGGAGCTGTTTTTT.